Presented here are 25 T cell receptor beta chains from one specimen sequenced in a study of CD8+CD57+ T cells in acquired aplastic anemia. All sequencing subjects had displayed CD8+CD57+ cell expansion on flow cytometry. Genomic DNA served as template for TCR beta VDJ and CDR3 profiling. TCRdb independently ran MiXCR on the reads; one entry per CDR3 protein. Of more than 150,000 distinct CDR3 sequences listed, about half were seen once; the top ten hold 1.8%. The sample was sorted CD4+, CD8+, or CD8+CD57+ T cells (not recorded which) from PBMCs. The receptors here all came from a human donor with aplastic anemia.

The sample holds a few counts of this clonotype. The chain uses TRBV19 and TRBJ1-5, with 7 positions matching TRBD1. V dropped 4 bases and J dropped 7; count of bases not matched to a gene: 10. CDR1 is LNHDA, CDR2 SQIVND, per germline (reference sequence). This CDR3 is built from 15 residues. This CDR3 reads CASSTGWDSKQPQHF. The DNA for the CDR3 is TGTGCCAGTAGTACCGGCTGGGACAGTAAACAGCCCCAGCATTTT.

The chain recombines TRBV20-1 with TRBJ2-3; no reliable D call. Germline CDR1 reads DFQATT; CDR2 reads SNEGSKA (reference sequence). The germline V and J ends were trimmed by 3 bases and 4 bases, with 11 bases remaining between them. The CDR3 consists of 13 residues. CDR3 in amino acids: CSARKGFADTQYF. The DNA for the CDR3 is TGCAGTGCTAGGAAGGGTTTCGCAGATACGCAGTATTTT.

This clonotype was found many times. This rearrangement joins TRBV2 to TRBJ1-1; D remains ambiguous. This CDR3 has 13 residues. Germline-derived CDR1 and CDR2 are SNHLY and FYNNEI. Trimming pared 5 bases from V and 3 bases from J, leaving 10 bases between. CDR3 coding DNA: TGTGCCAGCAGTCTGGGTGAATACACTGAAGCTTTCTTT. This translates into CASSLGEYTEAFF.

This clonotype occurred a few times. The rearrangement links TRBV6-1 to TRBJ1-2; 8 bases are shared with TRBD1. Germline CDR1 and CDR2: MNHNS and SASEGT. The CDR3 spans 15 residues. V lost 6 bases, J lost 12 bases, and 18 bases stayed unmatched. CDR3 in DNA: TGTGCCAGCAGGACTTTACAGGGGGAAGGGAATGGTCACACCTTC. Protein: CASRTLQGEGNGHTF.

With regard to this clonotype: Here the CDR3 omits its conserved ending phenylalanine or tryptophan, so a read error is the likely source. V usage is TRBV20-1 and J usage is TRBJ1-1, with D uncertain. Deletions cut 3 bases from V and 4 bases from J, with 12 bases between. The CDR3 is 13 amino acids. CDR1 is DFQATT, CDR2 SNEGSKA, per germline (reference sequence). The CDR3 DNA follows: TGCAGTGCTAGGTCGGGGATTCTCACTGAAGCTTTCCTT. Protein: CSARSGILTEAFL.

A few counts support this clonotype. J is TRBJ1-3 and V is TRBV27; D gene uncertain. This CDR3 contains 15 residues. V lost 5 bases and J 0 bases, leaving 11 bases between the germline ends. The germline V gene has CDR1 MNHEY and CDR2 SMNVEV (reference sequence). CDR3 sequence reads: CASSPRVSSGNTIYF. The CDR3 nucleotides are TGTGCCAGCAGTCCGCGGGTGTCCTCTGGAAACACCATATATTTT.

At least ten counts were recorded for this clonotype. The CDR3 loop is CASSQDYKNTEAFF. The CDR3 region has the DNA TGTGCCAGCAGCCAGGATTATAAGAACACTGAAGCTTTCTTT. The V and J genes are TRBV3-1 and TRBJ1-1, with D uncertain. V lost 3 bases, J lost 1 base, and 9 bases lay in between. The germline gives CDR1 LGHDT, CDR2 YNNKEL (reference sequence). CDR3 length: 14 residues.

This clonotype came up many times. The chain carries TRBV2 and TRBJ1-1; maybe TRBD1 (6 bases). V lost 5 bases, J lost 3 bases, and 16 bases lay in between. This CDR3 region has 15 residues. The V gene's germline CDR1 is SNHLY and CDR2 FYNNEI. Here the CDR3 DNA reads TGTGCCAGCAGTACTGCCTCCGGGACACACACTGAAGCTTTCTTT. Protein: CASSTASGTHTEAFF.

The chain is built from TRBV10-2 and TRBJ1-6; possibly TRBD1 for D (5 bases). The CDR3 consists of 15 residues. Germline assignment: CDR1 WSHSY and CDR2 SAAADI. V was clipped by 7 bases and J by 10 bases, with 20 bases between them. The CDR3 reads CASTHMGPGWSPLHF. CDR3 sequence (DNA): TGCGCCAGCACCCATATGGGGCCAGGGTGGTCACCCCTCCACTTT.

This clonotype was observed many times. This chain uses TRBV2 with TRBJ1-6, with D maybe TRBD1 (5 bases). Between the trimmed V and J ends, which lost 7 bases and 5 bases, there was a span of 12 bases. Germline assignment: CDR1 SNHLY and CDR2 FYNNEI. This CDR3 spans 14 amino acids. Written as DNA, the CDR3 is TGTGCCAGCAAACTAGACAGCCATAATTCACCCCTCCACTTT. As protein: CASKLDSHNSPLHF.

This clonotype occurred a few times. V usage is TRBV25-1 and J usage is TRBJ2-1; the D gene could be TRBD1 or TRBD2 (5 bases each). The CDR3 runs to 19 residues. With 4 bases removed from V and 1 base from J, the gap between germline ends came to 23 bases. Germline V gives CDR1 MGHDK, CDR2 SYGVNS. The CDR3 DNA reads as TGTGCCAGCAGTGCCCGGGGCCGTCTCCGACAAACGTCCTACAATGAGCAGTTCTTC. Amino acids: CASSARGRLRQTSYNEQFF.

This clonotype was seen repeatedly, ten times or more. The CDR3 DNA sequence: TGTGCCAGTAGTATAGGGATGTTAGCTTCGAATGAGCAGTTCTTC. This sequence encodes CASSIGMLASNEQFF. The V call is TRBV19, the J call TRBJ2-1, with D unclear. V lost 1 base and J lost 7, with 14 bases in between. This CDR3 comprises 15 residues. From germline, CDR1 is LNHDA and CDR2 SQIVND (reference sequence).

This rearrangement joins TRBV11-1 to TRBJ2-3; D remains ambiguous. Trimming left V 1 base short and J 5 bases short, with 16 bases between. The germline gives CDR1 SGHAT, CDR2 FQDESV (reference sequence). CDR3 length: 16 amino acids. The CDR3 region is CASSLVWAPNQDTQYF. The CDR3, as DNA: TGTGCCAGCAGCTTAGTATGGGCACCTAATCAAGATACGCAGTATTTT.

In its sample, this clonotype was seen many times. The chain employs TRBV5-6 and TRBJ1-1, with TRBD1 matching 11 bases. This CDR3 has 16 residues. Germline-derived CDR1 and CDR2 are SGHDT and YYEEEE. The V gene end was trimmed by 5 bases and the J gene end by 1 base; junction bases not matched to a gene: 7. DNA of the CDR3: TGTGCCAGCAGGACCGGGACAGGGGGACGGAACACTGAAGCTTTCTTT. Translation gives CASRTGTGGRNTEAFF.

This clonotype came up a few times. This chain links TRBV28 with TRBJ2-5; TRBD2 matches at 7 bases. The CDR3 totals 17 residues. V was clipped by 8 bases and J by 2 bases; unmatched bases: 17. The germline V gene encodes CDR1 MDHEN and CDR2 SYDVKM. The CDR3 loop reads CASWKFRAGRGQETQYF. The CDR3 bases are TGTGCCAGCTGGAAATTCAGAGCGGGGCGGGGACAAGAGACCCAGTACTTC.

The gene calls are TRBV29-1 and TRBJ1-2, with a tentative D call TRBD1 (5 bases). The V and J ends lost 4 bases and 0 bases respectively, with 12 bases between them. Germline V gene lookup returns CDR1 SQVTM and CDR2 ANQGSEA. The CDR3 spans 14 residues. CDR3 protein: CSVAGGATNYGYTF. CDR3 coding DNA: TGCAGCGTTGCGGGTGGGGCCACTAACTATGGCTACACCTTC.

This clonotype was detected ten times or more. This chain uses TRBV5-5 with TRBJ2-7; D is unresolved. Germline values: CDR1 SGHKS, CDR2 YYEKEE (reference sequence). This CDR3 comprises 12 residues. With 1 base removed from V and 9 bases from J, the gap between germline ends came to 11 bases. The CDR3 DNA reads TGTGCCAGCAGCTTGCCCCCGGCGCCGCAGTACTTC. Protein: CASSLPPAPQYF.

This clonotype has a count of ten or more. V usage is TRBV7-8 and J usage is TRBJ2-7; TRBD2 matches 12 bases. After removal of 5 bases from V and 6 bases from J, the junction contained 11 bases not matched to a gene. Germline CDR1 is SGHVS and CDR2 is FQNEAQ. The CDR3 is 16 residues long. The CDR3 region is CASSTTSGGPKGEQYF. CDR3 sequence (DNA): TGTGCCAGCAGCACGACTAGCGGGGGACCTAAGGGCGAGCAGTACTTC.

The chain combines TRBV7-7 with TRBJ2-1, with D possibly being TRBD2 (6 bases). Germline CDR1 and CDR2: SSHAT and FNYEAQ (reference sequence). This CDR3 spans 13 amino acids. Trimming stripped 5 bases from V and 6 bases from J, with 11 bases between. DNA for the CDR3: TGTGCCAGCAGCGCGGGGACTTTCAATGAGCAGTTCTTC. This sequence encodes CASSAGTFNEQFF.

This clonotype occurred many times. V gene TRBV7-2 combines with J gene TRBJ1-2; 12 positions match TRBD1. The V segment lost 5 bases and the J segment 3 bases; nucleotides outside the gene matches: 7. The CDR3 has 16 amino acids. Per the germline V gene, CDR1 is SGHTA and CDR2 is FQGNSA. CDR3 in DNA: TGTGCCAGCAGCCAGGCCGGGACAGGGGGCTACTATGGCTACACCTTC. Protein product: CASSQAGTGGYYGYTF. The variable domain in full, with the rest retrieved from reference TRBV7-2 and TRBJ1-2, is GAGVSQSPSNKVTEKGKDVELRCDPISGHTALYWYRQSLGQGLEFLIYFQGNSAPDKSGLPSDRFSAERTGGSVSTLTIQRTQQEDSAVYLCASSQAGTGGYYGYTFGSGTRLTVV.

The chain carries TRBV27 and TRBJ2-7, with a weak D call TRBD1 (6 bases). Germline V gene sequence: CDR1 MNHEY, CDR2 SMNVEV (reference sequence). The V end lost 3 bases, the J end lost 4 bases, and 13 bases lay between the germline ends. This CDR3 contains 14 residues. CDR3 sequence: CASSFGQGQYEQYF. The CDR3 DNA reads TGTGCCAGCAGTTTTGGCCAGGGGCAATACGAGCAGTACTTC.

This clonotype was detected only a few times. The gene calls are TRBV10-3 and TRBJ2-7, with D perhaps being TRBD1 or TRBD2 (5 bases each). The CDR3 sequence is 15 residues long. Trimming took 7 bases from V and 6 from J, leaving 22 bases between them. Germline CDR1 is ENHRY and CDR2 is SYGVKD. The CDR3 reads CAITGQVVGALEQYF. As DNA, the CDR3 is TGTGCCATCACCGGCCAGGTAGTCGGGGCCCTCGAGCAGTACTTC.

Comment on this clonotype: A single base separates this from a much larger clone, so it may be a read error. The CDR3 end shows no conserved phenylalanine or tryptophan, and so a read error is likely. The J gene is TRBJ2-1, the V gene TRBV5-1; D may match TRBD1 or TRBD2 (5 bases each). Germline V gene lookup returns CDR1 SGHRS and CDR2 YFSETQ. The germline V and J ends were trimmed by 0 bases and 3 bases, with 10 bases remaining between them. There are 15 residues in the CDR3. CDR3 in amino acids: CASSLEGTDYNEQFL. CDR3 nucleotide sequence: TGCGCCAGCAGCTTGGAGGGGACCGACTACAATGAGCAGTTCCTC.

A note on this clonotype: An end of the junction does not agree with germline; a read error may underlie this. This chain joins TRBV9 and TRBJ1-3; no reliable D call. Germline V gene sequence: CDR1 SGDLS, CDR2 YYNGEE. This CDR3 comprises 12 residues. CDR3: CASSGPGSTIYF. CDR3 in DNA: TGTGCCAGCAGCGGTCCGGGAAGCACCATATATTTT.

A few counts support this clonotype. The chain is built from TRBV20-1 and TRBJ2-4; D is unresolved. Germline V gene data show CDR1 as DFQATT and CDR2 as SNEGSKA (reference sequence). The CDR3 sequence is 14 residues long. The ends were cut back, 6 bases at V and 6 bases at J, with 18 bases in the middle. CDR3 region: CSALRSGRGNIQYF. DNA of the CDR3: TGCAGTGCCCTTCGAAGTGGGCGCGGAAACATTCAGTACTTC.